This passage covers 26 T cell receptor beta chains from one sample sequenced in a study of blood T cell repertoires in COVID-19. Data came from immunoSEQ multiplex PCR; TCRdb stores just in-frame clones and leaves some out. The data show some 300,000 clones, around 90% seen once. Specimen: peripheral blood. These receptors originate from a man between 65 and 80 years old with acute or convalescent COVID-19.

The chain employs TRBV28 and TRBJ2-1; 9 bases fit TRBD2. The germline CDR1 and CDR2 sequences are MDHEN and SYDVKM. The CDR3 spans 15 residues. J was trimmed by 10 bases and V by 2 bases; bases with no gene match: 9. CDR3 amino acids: CASSLAGGATAEQFF. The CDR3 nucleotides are TGTGCCAGCAGTTTAGCGGGGGGGGCAACCGCGGAGCAGTTCTTC.

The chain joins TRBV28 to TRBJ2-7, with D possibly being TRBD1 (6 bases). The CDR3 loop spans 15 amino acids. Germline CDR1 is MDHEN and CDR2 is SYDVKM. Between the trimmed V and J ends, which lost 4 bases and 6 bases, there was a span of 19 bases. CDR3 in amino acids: CASSSLTGYGPEQYF. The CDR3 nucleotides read TGTGCCAGCAGTTCCCTCACAGGGTACGGACCCGAGCAGTACTTC. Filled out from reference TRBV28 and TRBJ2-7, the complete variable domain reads DVKVTQSSRYLVKRTGEKVFLECVQDMDHENMFWYRQDPGLGLRLIYFSYDVKMKEKGDIPEGYSVSREKKERFSLILESASTNQTSMYLCASSSLTGYGPEQYFGPGTRLTVT.

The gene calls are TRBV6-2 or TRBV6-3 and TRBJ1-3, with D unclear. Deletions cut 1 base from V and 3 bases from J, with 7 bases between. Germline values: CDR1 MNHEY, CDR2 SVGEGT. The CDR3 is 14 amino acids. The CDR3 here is CASSYWSGGNTIYF. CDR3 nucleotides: TGTGCCAGCAGTTACTGGTCGGGTGGAAACACCATATATTTT.

CDR3 residues: CASSPWTGGNYGYTF. CDR3 DNA sequence: TGTGCCAGCAGCCCGTGGACAGGGGGAAACTATGGCTACACCTTC. The rearrangement joins TRBV7-2 to TRBJ1-2, with TRBD1 identical over 10 bases. The V gene's germline CDR1 is SGHTA and CDR2 FQGNSA. After removal of 5 bases from V and 2 bases from J, the junction contained 5 bases not matched to a gene. The CDR3 is 15 residues long.

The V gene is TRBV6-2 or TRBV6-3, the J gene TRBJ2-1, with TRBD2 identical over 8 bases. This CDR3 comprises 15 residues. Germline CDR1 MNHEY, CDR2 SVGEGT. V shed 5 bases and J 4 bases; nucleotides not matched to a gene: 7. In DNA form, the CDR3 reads TGTGCCAGCAGTCTCCGGGGGGGCCTTTACAATGAGCAGTTCTTC. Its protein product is CASSLRGGLYNEQFF.

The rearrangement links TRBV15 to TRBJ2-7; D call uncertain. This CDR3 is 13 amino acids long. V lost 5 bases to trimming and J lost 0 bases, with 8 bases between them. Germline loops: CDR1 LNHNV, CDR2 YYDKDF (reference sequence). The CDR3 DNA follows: TGTGCCACCAGCTTAGCTAGCTCCTACGAGCAGTACTTC. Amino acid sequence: CATSLASSYEQYF.

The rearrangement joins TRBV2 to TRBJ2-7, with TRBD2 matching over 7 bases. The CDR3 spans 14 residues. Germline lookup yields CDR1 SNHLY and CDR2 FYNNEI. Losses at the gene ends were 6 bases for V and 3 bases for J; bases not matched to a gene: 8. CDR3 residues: CASSSVGGRYEQYF. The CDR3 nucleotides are TGTGCCAGCAGCTCAGTGGGAGGGCGCTACGAGCAGTACTTC. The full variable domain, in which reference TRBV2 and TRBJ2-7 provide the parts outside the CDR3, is EPEVTQTPSHQVTQMGQEVILRCVPISNHLYFYWYRQILGQKVEFLVSFYNNEISEKSEIFDDQFSVERPDGSNFTLKIRSTKLEDSAMYFCASSSVGGRYEQYFGPGTRLTVT.

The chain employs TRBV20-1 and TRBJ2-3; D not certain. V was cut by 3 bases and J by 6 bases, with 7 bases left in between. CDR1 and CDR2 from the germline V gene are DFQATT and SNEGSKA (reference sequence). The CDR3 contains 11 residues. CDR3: CSARWRDTQYF. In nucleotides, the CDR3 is TGCAGTGCTAGGTGGCGGGATACGCAGTATTTT.

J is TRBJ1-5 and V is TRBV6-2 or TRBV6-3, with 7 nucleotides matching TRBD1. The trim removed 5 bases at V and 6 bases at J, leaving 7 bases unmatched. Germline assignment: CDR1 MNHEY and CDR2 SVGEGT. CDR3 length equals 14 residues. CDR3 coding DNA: TGTGCCAGCAGTAAATCCACAGGGGCTCAGCCCCAGCATTTT. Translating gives CASSKSTGAQPQHF.

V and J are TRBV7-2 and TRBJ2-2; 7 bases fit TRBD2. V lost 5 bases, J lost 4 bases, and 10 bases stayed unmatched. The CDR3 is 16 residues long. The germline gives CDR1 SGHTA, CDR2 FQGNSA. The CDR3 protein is CASSAHAGAGTGELFF. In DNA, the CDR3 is TGTGCCAGCAGCGCCCATGCGGGAGCGGGCACCGGGGAGCTGTTTTTT.

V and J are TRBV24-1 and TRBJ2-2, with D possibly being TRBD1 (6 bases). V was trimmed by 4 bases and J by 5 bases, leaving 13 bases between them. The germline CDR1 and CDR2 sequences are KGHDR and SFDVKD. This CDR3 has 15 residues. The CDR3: CATSDLGADTGELFF. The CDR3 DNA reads TGTGCCACCAGTGACCTGGGGGCAGATACCGGGGAGCTGTTTTTT.

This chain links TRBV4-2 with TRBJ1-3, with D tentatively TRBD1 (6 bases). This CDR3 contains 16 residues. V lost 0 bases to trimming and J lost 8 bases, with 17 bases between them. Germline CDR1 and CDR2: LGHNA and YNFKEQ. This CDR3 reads CASSQDLGRGMDTIYF. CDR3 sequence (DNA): TGTGCCAGCAGCCAAGATTTGGGCAGGGGAATGGACACCATATATTTT.

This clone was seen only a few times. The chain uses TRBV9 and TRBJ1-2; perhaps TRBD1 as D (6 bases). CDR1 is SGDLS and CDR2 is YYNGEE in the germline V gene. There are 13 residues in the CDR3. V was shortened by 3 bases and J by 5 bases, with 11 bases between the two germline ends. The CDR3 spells CASSARTGYGYTF. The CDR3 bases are TGTGCCAGCAGCGCCCGAACAGGGTATGGCTACACCTTC.

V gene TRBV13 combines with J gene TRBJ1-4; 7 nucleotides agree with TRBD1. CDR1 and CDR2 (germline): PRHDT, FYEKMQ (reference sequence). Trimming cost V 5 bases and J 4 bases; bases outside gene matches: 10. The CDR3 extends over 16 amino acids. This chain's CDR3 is CASSQTTGTVNEKLFF. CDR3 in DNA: TGTGCCAGCAGCCAAACTACCGGGACAGTTAATGAAAAACTGTTTTTT.

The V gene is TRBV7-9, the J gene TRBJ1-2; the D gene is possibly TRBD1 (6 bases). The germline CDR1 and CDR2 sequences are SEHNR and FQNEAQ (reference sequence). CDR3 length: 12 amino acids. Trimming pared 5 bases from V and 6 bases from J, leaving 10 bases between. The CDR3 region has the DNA TGTGCCAGCAGCCGGAAGGGGGATGGCTACACCTTC. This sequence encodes CASSRKGDGYTF.

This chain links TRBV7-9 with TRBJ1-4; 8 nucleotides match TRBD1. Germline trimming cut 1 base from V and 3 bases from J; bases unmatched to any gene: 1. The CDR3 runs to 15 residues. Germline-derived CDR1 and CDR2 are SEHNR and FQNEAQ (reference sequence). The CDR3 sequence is CASSLGGQANEKLFF. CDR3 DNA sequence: TGTGCCAGCAGCTTAGGGGGACAGGCTAATGAAAAACTGTTTTTT.

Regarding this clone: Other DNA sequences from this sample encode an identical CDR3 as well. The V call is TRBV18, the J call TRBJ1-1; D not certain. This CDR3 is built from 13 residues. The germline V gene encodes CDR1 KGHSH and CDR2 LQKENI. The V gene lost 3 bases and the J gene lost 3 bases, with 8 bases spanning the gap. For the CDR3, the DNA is TGTGCCAGCTCACCGCGCGGGGACACTGAAGCTTTCTTT. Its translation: CASSPRGDTEAFF.

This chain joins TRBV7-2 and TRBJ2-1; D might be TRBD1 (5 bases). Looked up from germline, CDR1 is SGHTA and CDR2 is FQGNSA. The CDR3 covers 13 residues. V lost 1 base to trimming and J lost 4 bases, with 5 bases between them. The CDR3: CASSLDRYNEQFF. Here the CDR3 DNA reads TGTGCCAGCAGCTTAGACAGGTACAATGAGCAGTTCTTC. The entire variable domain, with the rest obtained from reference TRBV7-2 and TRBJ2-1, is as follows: GAGVSQSPSNKVTEKGKDVELRCDPISGHTALYWYRQSLGQGLEFLIYFQGNSAPDKSGLPSDRFSAERTGGSVSTLTIQRTQQEDSAVYLCASSLDRYNEQFFGPGTRLTVL.

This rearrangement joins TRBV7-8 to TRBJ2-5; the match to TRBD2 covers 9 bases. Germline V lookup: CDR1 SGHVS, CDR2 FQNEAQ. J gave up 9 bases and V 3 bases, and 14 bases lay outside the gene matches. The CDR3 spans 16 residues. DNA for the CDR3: TGTGCCAGCAGCTTGGTGGCTAGCGGGGCTAGGAGGGCCCAGTACTTC. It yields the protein CASSLVASGARRAQYF.

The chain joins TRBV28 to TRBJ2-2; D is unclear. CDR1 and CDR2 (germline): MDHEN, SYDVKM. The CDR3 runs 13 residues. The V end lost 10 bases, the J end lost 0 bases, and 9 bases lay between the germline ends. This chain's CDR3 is CATPNSNTGELFF. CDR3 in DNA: TGTGCCACCCCAAATTCGAACACCGGGGAGCTGTTTTTT.

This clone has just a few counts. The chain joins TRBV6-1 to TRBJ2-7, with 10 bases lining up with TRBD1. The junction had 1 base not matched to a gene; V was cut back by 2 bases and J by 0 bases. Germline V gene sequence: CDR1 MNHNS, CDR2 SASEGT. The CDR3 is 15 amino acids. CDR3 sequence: CASSERTGGSYEQYF. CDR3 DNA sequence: TGTGCCAGCAGTGAACGGACAGGGGGCTCCTACGAGCAGTACTTC.

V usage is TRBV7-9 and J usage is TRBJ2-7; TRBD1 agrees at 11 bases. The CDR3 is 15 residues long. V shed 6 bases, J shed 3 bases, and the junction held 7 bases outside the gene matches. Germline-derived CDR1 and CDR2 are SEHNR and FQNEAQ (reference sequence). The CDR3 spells CASSKDRGQIYEQYF. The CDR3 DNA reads TGTGCCAGCAGTAAGGACAGGGGGCAAATCTACGAGCAGTACTTC. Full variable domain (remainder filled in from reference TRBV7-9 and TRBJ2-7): DTGVSQNPRHKITKRGQNVTFRCDPISEHNRLYWYRQTLGQGPEFLTYFQNEAQLEKSRLLSDRFSAERPKGSFSTLEIQRTEQGDSAMYLCASSKDRGQIYEQYFGPGTRLTVT.

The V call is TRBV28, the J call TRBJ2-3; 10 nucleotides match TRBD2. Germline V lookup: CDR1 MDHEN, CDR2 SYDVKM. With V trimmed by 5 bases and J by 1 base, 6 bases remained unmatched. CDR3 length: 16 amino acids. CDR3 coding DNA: TGTGCCAGCAGTCTAACCGGACTAGCGGGCACAGATACGCAGTATTTT. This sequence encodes CASSLTGLAGTDTQYF.

This chain's CDR3 is CASSVGQGGEQFF. The CDR3 coding sequence is TGTGCCAGCAGCGTAGGACAGGGAGGTGAGCAGTTCTTC. The gene calls are TRBV9 and TRBJ2-1, with TRBD1 as a possible D gene (7 bases). Germline V gene lookup returns CDR1 SGDLS and CDR2 YYNGEE. Trimming cost V 0 bases and J 9 bases, with 10 bases left between them. The CDR3 contains 13 residues.

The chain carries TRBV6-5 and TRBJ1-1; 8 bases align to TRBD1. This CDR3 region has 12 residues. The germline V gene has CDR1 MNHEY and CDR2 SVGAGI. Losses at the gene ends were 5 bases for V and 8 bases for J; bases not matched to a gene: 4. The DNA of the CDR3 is TGTGCCAGCAGTCCCCGGGACAGGGAAGCTTTCTTT. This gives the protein CASSPRDREAFF.

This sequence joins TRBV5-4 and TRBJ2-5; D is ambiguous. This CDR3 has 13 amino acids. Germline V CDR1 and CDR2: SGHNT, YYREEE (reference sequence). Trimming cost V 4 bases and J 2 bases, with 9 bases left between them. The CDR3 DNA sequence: TGTGCCAGCAGCCGTGGGCTTCAAGAGACCCAGTACTTC. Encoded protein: CASSRGLQETQYF.